The next 31 T cell receptor beta chains were all read from a single sample in a study of blood T cell repertoires in COVID-19. Using immunoSEQ multiplex PCR, the repertoire was profiled, and TCRdb retains in-frame clones only, with some absent. This table has 95,000 to 120,000 clones, about 84% appearing once. The sample was peripheral blood. The receptors were sampled from a middle-aged man with acute or convalescent COVID-19.

The rearrangement joins TRBV3-1 (or the pseudogene TRBV3-2) to TRBJ1-2; 9 positions agree with TRBD1. The CDR3 runs 14 residues. Trimming cost V 4 bases and J 4 bases; bases outside gene matches: 4. Germline CDR1 LGHDT, CDR2 YNNKEL (reference sequence). CDR3 nucleotides: TGTGCCAGCAGCCGTACAGGGGGCGGCTATGGCTACACCTTC. It codes for CASSRTGGGYGYTF.

The rearrangement uses TRBV11-2 and TRBJ2-1; a weak D match, TRBD2 (6 bases). V lost 8 bases and J 7 bases, leaving 15 bases between the germline ends. Looked up from germline, CDR1 is SGHAT and CDR2 is FQNNGV. The CDR3 has 13 residues. CDR3 in DNA: TGTGCCAGCCAACTGTGGGGGGAGAATGAGCAGTTCTTC. Translated: CASQLWGENEQFF. Complete variable domain (other parts from reference TRBV11-2 and TRBJ2-1): EAGVAQSPRYKIIEKRQSVAFWCNPISGHATLYWYQQILGQGPKLLIQFQNNGVVDDSQLPKDRFSAERLKGVDSTLKIQPAKLEDSAVYLCASQLWGENEQFFGPGTRLTVL.

The chain has TRBV29-1 and TRBJ1-1, with D tentatively TRBD1 (6 bases). The CDR3 runs 13 residues. Trimming removed 8 bases from V and 2 bases from J, with 15 bases in between. Germline lookup yields CDR1 SQVTM and CDR2 ANQGSEA. This chain's CDR3 is CSIRGRVNTEAFF. The DNA for the CDR3 is TGCAGCATCAGGGGAAGGGTTAACACTGAAGCTTTCTTT.

V usage is TRBV6-5 and J usage is TRBJ1-6; TRBD1 might be the D (6 bases). Germline V gene sequence: CDR1 MNHEY, CDR2 SVGAGI. The CDR3 length is 15 residues. The ends were cut back, 8 bases at V and 0 bases at J, with 11 bases in the middle. CDR3 coding DNA: TGTGCCAGCTTAACAGGGAGCTCCTATAATTCACCCCTCCACTTT. Translated: CASLTGSSYNSPLHF.

The genes are TRBV21-1 and TRBJ2-3; TRBD2, the table's D call, was not compared with the DNA. TRBV21-1 is deemed a pseudogene. This CDR3 contains 16 residues. The CDR3: CASSKETSGSTDTQYF. The CDR3 DNA reads as TGTGCCAGCAGCAAAGAGACTAGCGGAAGCACAGATACGCAGTATTTT.

The rearrangement uses TRBV7-2 and TRBJ2-3; D might be TRBD1 (5 bases). CDR1 is SGHTA and CDR2 is FQGNSA in the germline V gene. The ends were cut back, 3 bases at V and 4 bases at J, with 11 bases in the middle. This CDR3 is 14 amino acids long. The DNA for the CDR3 is TGTGCCAGCAGCTTGGGTGACAGAGCAGATACGCAGTATTTT. Protein product: CASSLGDRADTQYF.

The chain employs TRBV18 and TRBJ1-2; D remains unclear. Trimming cost V 3 bases and J 0 bases, with 11 bases left between them. The germline gives CDR1 KGHSH, CDR2 LQKENI. The CDR3 loop spans 15 amino acids. This CDR3 is CASSPLAEPNYGYTF. CDR3 nucleotide sequence: TGTGCCAGCTCACCGTTGGCAGAACCTAACTATGGCTACACCTTC. Combining the CDR3 with reference TRBV18 and TRBJ1-2 gives the whole variable domain NAGVMQNPRHLVRRRGQEARLRCSPMKGHSHVYWYRQLPEEGLKFMVYLQKENIIDESGMPKERFSAEFPKEGPSILRIQQVVRGDSAAYFCASSPLAEPNYGYTFGSGTRLTVV.

The chain combines TRBV2 with TRBJ1-5, with TRBD1 matching over 10 bases. The germline gives CDR1 SNHLY, CDR2 FYNNEI. The CDR3 extends over 14 amino acids. With V trimmed by 4 bases and J by 7 bases, 4 bases remained unmatched. In DNA, the CDR3 is TGTGCCAGCAGTGGGACAGGGGGGGAACAGCCCCAGCATTTT. Its translation: CASSGTGGEQPQHF. Full variable domain (rest looked up from reference TRBV2 and TRBJ1-5): EPEVTQTPSHQVTQMGQEVILRCVPISNHLYFYWYRQILGQKVEFLVSFYNNEISEKSEIFDDQFSVERPDGSNFTLKIRSTKLEDSAMYFCASSGTGGEQPQHFGDGTRLSIL.

The V gene is TRBV6-5, the J gene TRBJ1-2, with TRBD1 identical over 10 bases. The junction had 8 bases not matched to a gene; V was cut back by 4 bases and J by 6 bases. This CDR3 region has 15 residues. Germline V lookup: CDR1 MNHEY, CDR2 SVGAGI. CDR3 nucleotides: TGTGCCAGCAGTTCTAGACAGGGGGCACCCAATGGCTACACCTTC. It is translated as CASSSRQGAPNGYTF.

This rearrangement joins TRBV13 to TRBJ1-1; 10 nucleotides align to TRBD1. The CDR3 is made up of 16 amino acids. Germline V gives CDR1 PRHDT, CDR2 FYEKMQ (reference sequence). V lost 5 bases to trimming and J lost 5 bases; unmatched junction nucleotides: 11. CDR3 coding DNA: TGTGCCAGCAGCCCTAAGGACAGGGGGATGTGGACTGAAGCTTTCTTT. Residues: CASSPKDRGMWTEAFF.

This clone was recorded only once. The chain carries TRBV6-5 and TRBJ2-7, with D possibly TRBD1 on 5 matching bases. Between the trimmed V and J ends, which lost 8 bases and 3 bases, there was a span of 11 bases. In germline, CDR1 is MNHEY, CDR2 SVGAGI. The CDR3 extends over 12 amino acids. The CDR3 DNA reads as TGTGCCAGCGGGGCCCCCTACTACGAGCAGTACTTC. As protein: CASGAPYYEQYF.

The chain carries TRBV9 and TRBJ1-5; D ambiguous. The germline CDR1 and CDR2 sequences are SGDLS and YYNGEE. The V and J ends lost 0 bases and 9 bases respectively, with 13 bases between them. This CDR3 spans 14 amino acids. CDR3 protein: CASSVGTVAGPQHF. The CDR3 DNA sequence: TGTGCCAGCAGCGTAGGCACGGTCGCAGGGCCCCAGCATTTT.

The rearrangement joins TRBV24-1 to TRBJ2-2; D is unresolved. The CDR3 extends over 14 amino acids. The germline CDR1 and CDR2 sequences are KGHDR and SFDVKD. With 3 bases removed from V and 3 bases from J, the gap between germline ends came to 7 bases. The DNA of the CDR3 is TGTGCCACCAGTGATCCCCCGGACACCGGGGAGCTGTTTTTT. Residues: CATSDPPDTGELFF.

This clone is a singleton in its sample. The J gene is TRBJ2-1, the V gene TRBV7-8; TRBD1 is a possible D gene (5 bases). This CDR3 has 13 amino acids. Per germline, CDR1 SGHVS and CDR2 FQNEAQ. V lost 4 bases to trimming and J lost 8 bases, with 12 bases between them. For the CDR3, the DNA is TGTGCCAGCAGCTCCGGCCGGACATATGAGCAGTTCTTC. This translates into CASSSGRTYEQFF.

The chain couples TRBV2 to TRBJ2-3, with TRBD2 matching over 7 bases. The CDR3 totals 14 residues. V shed 7 bases, J shed 4 bases, and the junction held 8 bases outside the gene matches. CDR1 and CDR2 from the germline V gene are SNHLY and FYNNEI. CDR3 amino acids: CASIRTRGADTQYF. In nucleotides, the CDR3 is TGTGCCAGCATCCGGACTAGAGGGGCAGATACGCAGTATTTT.

For the CDR3, the DNA is TGTGCCAGCAGTTCCGACAGCTATAATTCACCCCTCCACTTT. It translates to CASSSDSYNSPLHF. This chain uses TRBV6-5 with TRBJ1-6; D is possibly TRBD1 (5 bases). Per germline, CDR1 MNHEY and CDR2 SVGAGI. The CDR3 is 14 amino acids. Deletions cut 4 bases from V and 3 bases from J, with 7 bases between.

In this sample, this clone turned up a few times. For the CDR3, the DNA is TGTGCCAGCAGTCGAACGTCCGTCGGCGGGGGGGCCGACGAGCAGTACTTC. Its protein product is CASSRTSVGGGADEQYF. This chain uses TRBV7-9 with TRBJ2-7; 9 bases map to TRBD2. The CDR3 length is 17 residues. Per the germline V gene, CDR1 is SEHNR and CDR2 is FQNEAQ (reference sequence). The junction had 17 bases not matched to a gene; V was cut back by 6 bases and J by 5 bases. Full variable domain (missing parts from reference TRBV7-9 and TRBJ2-7): DTGVSQNPRHKITKRGQNVTFRCDPISEHNRLYWYRQTLGQGPEFLTYFQNEAQLEKSRLLSDRFSAERPKGSFSTLEIQRTEQGDSAMYLCASSRTSVGGGADEQYFGPGTRLTVT.

The V and J genes are TRBV6-5 and TRBJ1-1; 10 bases are a match to TRBD1. This CDR3 is built from 15 residues. The germline V gene encodes CDR1 MNHEY and CDR2 SVGAGI. Germline trimming cut 5 bases from V and 10 bases from J; bases unmatched to any gene: 13. The CDR3 nucleotides are TGTGCCAGCAGTATCTCTGACAGGGGGCCGGAGGTAGCTTTCTTT. Translation: CASSISDRGPEVAFF.

V usage is TRBV3-1 (or the pseudogene TRBV3-2) and J usage is TRBJ1-4; 8 bases align to TRBD1. V shed 4 bases and J 7 bases; nucleotides not matched to a gene: 8. The CDR3 covers 15 residues. Per the germline V gene, CDR1 is LGHDT and CDR2 is YNNKEL (reference sequence). In DNA, the CDR3 is TGTGCCAGCAGCCGAGCGACAGGGGACGGTGAAAAACTGTTTTTT. Translated: CASSRATGDGEKLFF.

The chain has TRBV18 and TRBJ1-5, with 7 bases fitting TRBD1. The CDR3 length is 15 residues. CDR1 is KGHSH, CDR2 LQKENI, per germline. With V trimmed by 3 bases and J by 7 bases, 9 bases remained unmatched. The CDR3 protein is CASSPSARGDQPQHF. CDR3 nucleotide sequence: TGTGCCAGCTCACCCTCCGCCAGGGGGGACCAGCCCCAGCATTTT.

This chain links TRBV19 with TRBJ1-4; TRBD1 is a possible D gene (5 bases). V shed 6 bases and J shed 5 bases, with 7 bases lying between them. This CDR3 has 12 amino acids. In germline, CDR1 is LNHDA, CDR2 SQIVND (reference sequence). The CDR3 DNA is TGTGCCAGTAGCGACAGAAATGAAAAACTGTTTTTT. Protein product: CASSDRNEKLFF.

In its sample, this clone was seen a few times. V and J are TRBV2 and TRBJ1-3; D unresolved. V was cut by 7 bases and J by 0 bases, with 10 bases left in between. The CDR3 loop spans 14 amino acids. Germline CDR1 reads SNHLY; CDR2 reads FYNNEI. CDR3 in amino acids: CASTRIRSGNTIYF. The DNA for the CDR3 is TGTGCCAGCACTAGAATCCGCTCTGGAAACACCATATATTTT.

Only one count was recorded for this clone. The chain is built from TRBV27 and TRBJ2-7; possibly TRBD1 for D (6 bases). The CDR3 consists of 16 residues. With 0 bases removed from V and 3 bases from J, the gap between germline ends came to 15 bases. Germline-derived CDR1 and CDR2 are MNHEY and SMNVEV (reference sequence). The CDR3 DNA reads TGTGCCAGCAGTTTATCGCAGGGGACGATCGGCTACGAGCAGTACTTC. It translates to CASSLSQGTIGYEQYF.

The gene calls are TRBV2 and TRBJ1-1; the D gene is possibly TRBD1 (6 bases). Germline V CDR1 and CDR2: SNHLY, FYNNEI. This CDR3 is built from 14 residues. Trimming shortened V by 4 bases and J by 5 bases, and 14 bases separated the two germline ends. The CDR3 DNA follows: TGTGCCAGCAGTGTAGAGGGGGGGCGGACTGAAGCTTTCTTT. Its protein product is CASSVEGGRTEAFF.

This sequence joins TRBV24-1 and TRBJ1-5, with a tentative D call TRBD1 (6 bases). V was trimmed by 5 bases and J by 6 bases, leaving 13 bases between them. The CDR3 spans 14 residues. The germline V gene encodes CDR1 KGHDR and CDR2 SFDVKD. This CDR3 reads CATSANRDGQPQHF. As DNA, the CDR3 is TGTGCCACCAGTGCCAACAGGGATGGTCAGCCCCAGCATTTT.

The chain links TRBV28 to TRBJ1-5; tentative D call: TRBD1 (5 bases). The V end was cut by 7 bases, the J end by 3 bases, with 10 bases between. The germline V gene has CDR1 MDHEN and CDR2 SYDVKM. This CDR3 contains 13 residues. The CDR3 nucleotides are TGTGCCAGCACTGCAGGGTCCAATCAGCCCCAGCATTTT. It codes for CASTAGSNQPQHF. Complete variable domain (other parts from reference TRBV28 and TRBJ1-5): DVKVTQSSRYLVKRTGEKVFLECVQDMDHENMFWYRQDPGLGLRLIYFSYDVKMKEKGDIPEGYSVSREKKERFSLILESASTNQTSMYLCASTAGSNQPQHFGDGTRLSIL.

This clone has just one count. The chain recombines TRBV5-5 with TRBJ2-7, with a possible D match to TRBD1 (6 bases). Germline V gene sequence: CDR1 SGHKS, CDR2 YYEKEE (reference sequence). This CDR3 spans 14 amino acids. Trimming took 1 base from V and 3 from J, leaving 11 bases between them. The CDR3 sequence is CASSLLGRGYEQYV. CDR3 in DNA: TGTGCCAGCAGCTTGTTAGGCAGGGGCTACGAGCAGTACGTC.

The V and J genes are TRBV5-6 and TRBJ1-1, with D unclear. The CDR3 runs 15 residues. Germline CDR1 SGHDT, CDR2 YYEEEE. Trimming stripped 4 bases from V and 6 bases from J, with 19 bases between. CDR3 sequence reads: CASSRRPAGVPEAFF. CDR3 DNA sequence: TGTGCCAGCAGCCGCCGGCCAGCCGGGGTCCCTGAAGCTTTCTTT.

The V gene is TRBV6-6, the J gene TRBJ1-2, with D possibly matching TRBD1 (6 bases). In germline, CDR1 is MNHNY, CDR2 SVGAGI (reference sequence). There are 13 residues in the CDR3. V lost 6 bases to trimming and J lost 8 bases, with 16 bases between them. The CDR3 reads CASSSRGSGGYTF. CDR3 nucleotides: TGTGCCAGCAGCTCCAGGGGCTCAGGGGGCTACACCTTC.

The chain couples TRBV5-1 to TRBJ1-5; D is ambiguous. V lost 2 bases to trimming and J lost 4 bases, with 16 bases between them. Germline CDR1 SGHRS, CDR2 YFSETQ. This CDR3 contains 16 residues. The CDR3 sequence is CASSFRPSPLNQPQHF. For the CDR3, the DNA is TGCGCCAGCAGCTTCAGGCCCAGCCCTCTTAATCAGCCCCAGCATTTT.

The chain recombines TRBV28 with TRBJ1-4; a weak D match, TRBD1 (5 bases). The V end lost 3 bases, the J end lost 8 bases, and 13 bases lay between the germline ends. The CDR3 has 14 amino acids. Germline V CDR1 and CDR2: MDHEN, SYDVKM. The CDR3 spells CASSFLQGGEKLFF. CDR3 nucleotides: TGTGCCAGCAGTTTTTTGCAGGGTGGGGAAAAACTGTTTTTT.